The present TCR beta chain was sequenced within a study of T cell repertoires in cytomegalovirus infection. Across the whole study: CMV infection together with matching HLA type was indicated by public TCR beta signatures.

V trimming: 4 bases; J trimming: 4 bases; junction bases outside the gene matches: 5. CDR1 MNHEY and CDR2 SMNVEV come from the germline V gene (reference sequence). The CDR3 spans 15 residues. This clonotype appeared many times. Its antigen is still unknown. Study conclusions and caveats: It was HLA-C-restricted CMV-specific TCR beta clonotypes that dominated the response ex vivo.

TCRdb independently ran MiXCR on the reads; one entry per CDR3 protein. Of 50,000 to 65,000 distinct CDR3 sequences in the sample, roughly 20% are singletons; the top ten hold roughly 60%. This sequence was found in a human donor in good health (CMV status not recorded). Some clones in this sample may be carry-over from other donors' samples. The rearrangement links TRBV27 to TRBJ2-1; 9 nucleotides agree with TRBD2. The specimen comprised CD8+ T cells from cultured PBMCs, sampled from culture after CMV antigen stimulation. CDR3 amino acids: CASSSSSGGYNEQFF. The CDR3 nucleotides are TGTGCCAGCAGTTCTTCCAGCGGGGGGTACAATGAGCAGTTCTTC.